What follows are 10 T cell receptor beta chains derived from one specimen sequenced in a study of shared clonotypes between healthy human individuals. Cells designated naive CD8 were CD45RO-negative and were positively selected for CCR7, with terminally differentiated effector memory CD45RA+ cells excluded. The table came from immunoSEQ multiplex PCR; TCRdb's copy has only in-frame clones and leaves some out. The sample consists of under 1 million clones, approximately 97% of them appearing once. The specimen sequenced was naive CD8+ T cells sorted from blood. The receptors shown here come from a man younger than 40 in good health.

The chain has TRBV7-9 and TRBJ1-1, with a possible D match to TRBD1 (5 bases). Deletions cut 3 bases from V and 3 bases from J, with 14 bases between. Per the germline V gene, CDR1 is SEHNR and CDR2 is FQNEAQ (reference sequence). This CDR3 is built from 15 residues. The CDR3 DNA is TGTGCCAGCAGCTTGGGGTCCCGGGGCTACACTGAAGCTTTCTTT. It specifies CASSLGSRGYTEAFF.

This chain links TRBV20-1 with TRBJ2-7; D may be TRBD2 (5 bases). This CDR3 has 11 residues. V lost 8 bases, J lost 4 bases, and 12 bases lay in between. CDR1 and CDR2 from the germline V gene are DFQATT and SNEGSKA (reference sequence). CDR3 nucleotides: TGCAGTTCCAAGGACTTATACGAGCAGTACTTC. As protein: CSSKDLYEQYF.

The gene calls are TRBV28 and TRBJ2-5; TRBD1 agrees at 7 bases. In germline, CDR1 is MDHEN, CDR2 SYDVKM. V shed 2 bases and J 6 bases; nucleotides not matched to a gene: 3. The CDR3 runs 13 residues. This CDR3 reads CASSLGTEKTQYF. The CDR3 DNA reads TGTGCCAGCAGTTTAGGGACAGAGAAGACCCAGTACTTC.

The rearrangement uses TRBV25-1 and TRBJ2-5, with 7 bases lining up with TRBD1. CDR3 length: 17 residues. Germline CDR1 MGHDK, CDR2 SYGVNS. The V segment lost 5 bases and the J segment 3 bases; nucleotides outside the gene matches: 15. The CDR3 loop is CASSPRTTDRVKETQYF. CDR3 sequence (DNA): TGTGCCAGCAGTCCCAGAACCACCGACAGGGTAAAAGAGACCCAGTACTTC.

The V and J genes are TRBV14 and TRBJ2-2; no clear D. The CDR3 contains 16 residues. The germline V and J ends were trimmed by 4 bases and 2 bases, with 14 bases remaining between them. Germline V gene data show CDR1 as SGHDN and CDR2 as FVKESK. CDR3 region: CASSPFSTFNTGELFF. The CDR3 bases are TGTGCCAGCAGCCCTTTTAGCACCTTCAACACCGGGGAGCTGTTTTTT.

The V and J genes are TRBV27 and TRBJ2-1; D is possibly TRBD2 (7 bases). The CDR3 is 16 amino acids. CDR1 MNHEY and CDR2 SMNVEV come from the germline V gene (reference sequence). Trimming stripped 6 bases from V and 5 bases from J, with 20 bases between. Written as DNA, the CDR3 is TGTGCCAGCAGATCTGGGGGGGCTAGGGTAAACAATGAGCAGTTCTTC. Protein: CASRSGGARVNNEQFF.

The chain links TRBV5-4 to TRBJ1-3; D is undetermined. In germline, CDR1 is SGHNT, CDR2 YYREEE (reference sequence). The CDR3 covers 14 residues. Trimming removed 0 bases at V and 7 bases at J, with 11 bases between. CDR3 loop: CASSLDRGGNTIYF. CDR3 DNA: TGTGCCAGCAGCTTGGATCGGGGTGGGAACACCATATATTTT. The full variable domain, in which reference TRBV5-4 and TRBJ1-3 provide the parts outside the CDR3, is ETGVTQSPTHLIKTRGQQVTLRCSSQSGHNTVSWYQQALGQGPQFIFQYYREEENGRGNFPPRFSGLQFPNYSSELNVNALELDDSALYLCASSLDRGGNTIYFGEGSWLTVV.

This clone was seen a handful of times. This chain uses TRBV4-1 with TRBJ2-7; D not certain. Trimming pared 1 base from V and 2 bases from J, leaving 9 bases between. Germline V CDR1 and CDR2: MGHRA, YSYEKL. CDR3 length: 14 residues. The CDR3 sequence: CASSQGWATYEQYF. The CDR3 DNA reads TGCGCCAGCAGCCAAGGGTGGGCGACCTACGAGCAGTACTTC.

The rearrangement links TRBV6-1 to TRBJ2-1, with 7 bases fitting TRBD2. J lost 3 bases, V lost 0 bases, and 5 bases had no gene match. CDR1 is MNHNS, CDR2 SASEGT, per germline. The CDR3 loop spans 16 amino acids. The CDR3 is CASSEALAGVYNEQFF. The CDR3 DNA is TGTGCCAGCAGTGAAGCGTTGGCGGGAGTCTACAATGAGCAGTTCTTC.

The chain has TRBV9 and TRBJ1-2; D call uncertain. This CDR3 comprises 12 residues. V was clipped by 4 bases and J by 0 bases, with 4 bases between them. Germline CDR1 and CDR2: SGDLS and YYNGEE. CDR3 amino acids: CASSPANYGYTF. For the CDR3, the DNA is TGTGCCAGCAGCCCAGCTAACTATGGCTACACCTTC.